This T cell receptor beta chain emerged from a study of T cells in Graves' hyperthyroidism and ophthalmopathy. Uncontrolled infections, other autoimmune diseases, pregnancy or lactation led to exclusion of patients. The CDR3 regions of TCR beta were amplified from RNA transcripts. A set of HTBI primers served as the primers for a first-round RT-PCR of the TCR CDR3. TCRdb called the multiplex PCR reads again in MiXCR, with one record for every CDR3 protein. This table holds over 400,000 distinct CDR3 sequences, about 22% found once. The CDR3 has 14 amino acids. CDR1 is MNHNS and CDR2 is SASEGT in the germline V gene. Trimming took 6 bases from V and 2 from J, leaving 13 bases between them. This clonotype has at least ten counts. What it binds is unknown. General observations from the study: A model built on 13 V-J features separated ophthalmopathy from stable hyperthyroidism. Blood shared most expanded thyroid clonotypes above 0.001.

This sequence joins TRBV6-1 and TRBJ1-1; D is unresolved. The sequenced sample consisted of blood. The receptor was derived from a woman between 65 and 79 years old with Graves' ophthalmopathy. DNA for the CDR3: TGTGCCAGCAGCTCCACCTTTATAAACACTGAAGCTTTCTTT. It translates to CASSSTFINTEAFF.